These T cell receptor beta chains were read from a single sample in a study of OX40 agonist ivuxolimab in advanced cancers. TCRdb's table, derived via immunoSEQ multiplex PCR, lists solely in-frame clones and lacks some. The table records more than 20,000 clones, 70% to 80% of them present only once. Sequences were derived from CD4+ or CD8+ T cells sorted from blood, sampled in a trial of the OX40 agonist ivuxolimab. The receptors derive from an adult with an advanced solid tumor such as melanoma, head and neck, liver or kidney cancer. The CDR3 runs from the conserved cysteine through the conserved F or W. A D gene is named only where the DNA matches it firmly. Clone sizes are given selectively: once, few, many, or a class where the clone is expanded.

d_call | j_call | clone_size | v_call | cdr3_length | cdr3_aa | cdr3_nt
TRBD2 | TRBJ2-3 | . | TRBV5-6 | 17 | CASSFGWTSGLTDTQYF | TGTGCCAGCAGCTTCGGGTGGACTAGCGGGTTAACAGATACGCAGTATTTT
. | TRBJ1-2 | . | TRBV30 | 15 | CAWSFYGTTRYGYTF | TGTGCCTGGAGTTTTTACGGGACAACACGCTATGGCTACACCTTC
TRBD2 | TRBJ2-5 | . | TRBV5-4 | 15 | CASARTSGEKETQYF | TGTGCCAGTGCAAGGACTAGCGGGGAAAAAGAGACCCAGTACTTC
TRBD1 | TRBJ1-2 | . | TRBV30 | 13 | CAWDPGTEQGYTF | TGTGCCTGGGATCCTGGGACAGAGCAGGGCTACACCTTC
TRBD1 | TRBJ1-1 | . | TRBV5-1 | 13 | CASSMDRQTEAFF | TGCGCCAGCAGCATGGACAGGCAGACTGAAGCTTTCTTT
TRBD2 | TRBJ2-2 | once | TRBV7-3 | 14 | CASSLAGGAGELFF | TGTGCCAGCAGCTTAGCGGGAGGGGCCGGGGAGCTGTTTTTT
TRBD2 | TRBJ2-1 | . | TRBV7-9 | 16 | CASSSKGLAGTGEQFF | TGTGCCAGCAGCTCGAAGGGACTAGCGGGAACCGGGGAGCAGTTCTTC
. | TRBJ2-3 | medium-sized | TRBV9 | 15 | CASSPSGTSTDTQYF | TGTGCCAGCAGCCCGAGCGGTACTAGCACAGATACGCAGTATTTT
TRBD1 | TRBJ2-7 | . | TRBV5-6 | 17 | CASSPGTGKFSSYEQYF | TGTGCCAGCAGCCCAGGGACAGGGAAATTCAGCTCCTACGAGCAGTACTTC
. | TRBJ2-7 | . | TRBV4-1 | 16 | CASSQDSGASSYEQYF | TGCGCCAGCAGCCAAGATAGTGGGGCAAGCTCCTACGAGCAGTACTTC
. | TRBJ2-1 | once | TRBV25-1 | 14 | CASSEYTPVNEQFF | TGTGCCAGCAGTGAATATACTCCTGTCAATGAGCAGTTCTTC
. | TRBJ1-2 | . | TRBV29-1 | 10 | CSVEGVGYTF | TGCAGCGTTGAAGGGGTCGGCTACACCTTC
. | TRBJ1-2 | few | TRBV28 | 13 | CASSRRTDYGYTF | TGTGCCAGCAGCCGACGGACGGACTATGGCTACACCTTC
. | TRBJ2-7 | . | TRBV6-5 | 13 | CASRPHRSYEQYF | TGTGCCAGCAGGCCTCACAGGTCCTACGAGCAGTACTTC
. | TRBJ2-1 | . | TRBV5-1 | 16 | CASSSNSHSSYNEQFF | TGCGCCAGCAGCTCCAACTCTCATAGCTCCTACAATGAGCAGTTCTTC
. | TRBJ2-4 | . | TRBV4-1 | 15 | CASSQRDMDKNIQYF | TGCGCCAGCAGCCAAAGGGACATGGACAAAAACATTCAGTACTTC
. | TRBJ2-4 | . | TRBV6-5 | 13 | CASSYSGGGREYF | TGTGCCAGCAGTTACTCCGGGGGTGGCAGGGAATACTTC
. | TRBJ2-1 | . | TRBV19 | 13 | CASSIEHYNEQFF | TGTGCCAGTAGTATTGAGCACTACAATGAGCAGTTCTTC
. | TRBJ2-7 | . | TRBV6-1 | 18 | CASSGLQKNRRSSYEQYF | TGTGCCAGCAGTGGCCTACAGAAAAACAGGAGAAGCTCCTACGAGCAGTACTTC
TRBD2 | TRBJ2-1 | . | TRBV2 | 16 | CASRARTSGGKNEQFF | TGTGCCAGCAGGGCTAGGACTAGCGGGGGGAAGAATGAGCAGTTCTTC
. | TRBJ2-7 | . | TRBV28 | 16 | CASSSTRATDPYEQYF | TGTGCCAGCAGCTCTACCAGAGCGACCGACCCCTACGAGCAGTACTTC
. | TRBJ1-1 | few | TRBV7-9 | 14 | CASRRKGIRTEAFF | TGTGCCAGCAGGCGAAAGGGGATTCGCACTGAAGCTTTCTTT
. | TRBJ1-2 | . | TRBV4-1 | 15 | CASSQDIQWIYGYTF | TGCGCCAGCAGCCAAGATATCCAGTGGATCTATGGCTACACCTTC
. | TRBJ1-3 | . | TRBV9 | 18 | CASSVGFFGFGSGNTIYF | TGTGCCAGCAGCGTTGGTTTTTTCGGTTTTGGTTCTGGAAACACCATATATTTT
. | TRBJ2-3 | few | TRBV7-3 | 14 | CASSYNPRGDTQYF | TGTGCCAGCAGCTACAACCCCAGGGGAGATACGCAGTATTTT
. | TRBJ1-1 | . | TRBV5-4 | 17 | CASSIDLSGARNTEAFF | TGTGCCAGCAGCATTGACCTTTCGGGGGCTCGGAACACTGAAGCTTTCTTT
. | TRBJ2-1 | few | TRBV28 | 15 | CASSFFGYSYNEQFF | TGTGCCAGCAGTTTCTTCGGATACTCCTACAATGAGCAGTTCTTC
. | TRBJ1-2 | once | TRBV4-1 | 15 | CASSQGREKTYGYTF | TGCGCCAGCAGCCAAGGTCGGGAAAAAACCTATGGCTACACCTTC
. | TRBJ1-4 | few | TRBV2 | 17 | CASSDSAAGVWNEKLFF | TGTGCCAGCAGTGATTCCGCTGCAGGGGTGTGGAATGAAAAACTGTTTTTT
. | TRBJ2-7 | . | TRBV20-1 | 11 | CSARDNYEQYF | TGTAGTGCTAGGGACAACTACGAGCAGTACTTC
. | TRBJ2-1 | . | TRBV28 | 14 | CASSLPRGLNEQFF | TGTGCCAGCAGCCTACCGAGAGGGTTAAATGAGCAGTTCTTC
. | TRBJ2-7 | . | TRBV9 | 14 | CASSGLTDPYEQYF | TGTGCCAGCAGCGGACTGACAGACCCCTACGAGCAGTACTTC
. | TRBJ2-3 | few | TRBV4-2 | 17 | CASSQDILAGKGTTQYF | TGTGCCAGCAGCCAAGATATACTAGCTGGAAAAGGGACTACGCAGTATTTT
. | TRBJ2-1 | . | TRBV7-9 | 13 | CASNPGAWNEQFF | TGTGCCAGTAACCCAGGGGCTTGGAATGAGCAGTTCTTC
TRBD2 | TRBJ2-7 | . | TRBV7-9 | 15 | CASSVGLAWIYEQYF | TGTGCCAGCAGCGTAGGACTAGCATGGATCTACGAGCAGTACTTC
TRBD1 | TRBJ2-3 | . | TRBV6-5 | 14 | CASSYFRGQDTQYF | TGTGCCAGCAGTTACTTCAGGGGGCAAGATACGCAGTATTTT
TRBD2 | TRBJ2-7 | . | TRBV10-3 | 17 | CAISDGGLGNHPYEQYF | TGTGCCATCAGTGATGGAGGACTAGGAAACCACCCCTACGAGCAGTACTTC
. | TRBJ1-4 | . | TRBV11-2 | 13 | CASSLGQEEKLFF | TGTGCCAGCAGCTTAGGACAGGAAGAAAAACTGTTTTTT
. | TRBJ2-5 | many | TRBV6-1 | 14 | CASSGGSAQETQYF | TGTGCCAGCAGTGGGGGGTCGGCGCAAGAGACCCAGTACTTC
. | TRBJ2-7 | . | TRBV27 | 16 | CASSLSLGETSYEQYF | TGTGCCAGCAGTTTGTCTCTGGGGGAAACCTCCTACGAGCAGTACTTC
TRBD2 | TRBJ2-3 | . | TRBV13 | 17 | CASRAQGRASFSDTQYF | TGTGCCAGCAGAGCCCAAGGGAGGGCTAGCTTCTCAGATACGCAGTATTTT